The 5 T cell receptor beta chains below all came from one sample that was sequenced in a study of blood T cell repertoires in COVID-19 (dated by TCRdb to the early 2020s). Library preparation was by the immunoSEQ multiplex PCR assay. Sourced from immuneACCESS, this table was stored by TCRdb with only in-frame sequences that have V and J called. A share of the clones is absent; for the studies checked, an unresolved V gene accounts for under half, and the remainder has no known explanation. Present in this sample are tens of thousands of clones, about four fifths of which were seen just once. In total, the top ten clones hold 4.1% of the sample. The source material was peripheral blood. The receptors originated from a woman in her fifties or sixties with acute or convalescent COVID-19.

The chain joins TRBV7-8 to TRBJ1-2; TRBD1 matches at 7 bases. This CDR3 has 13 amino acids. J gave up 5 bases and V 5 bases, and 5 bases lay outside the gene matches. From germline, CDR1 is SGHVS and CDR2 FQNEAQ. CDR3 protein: CASSLGQRYGYTF. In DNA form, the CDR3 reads TGTGCCAGCAGCCTGGGACAGAGATATGGCTACACCTTC.

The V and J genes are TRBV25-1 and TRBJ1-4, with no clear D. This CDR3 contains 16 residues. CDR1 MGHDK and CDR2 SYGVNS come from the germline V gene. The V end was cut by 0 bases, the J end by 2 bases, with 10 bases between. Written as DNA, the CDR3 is TGTGCCAGCAGTGAATATTTCGGGGATACTAATGAAAAACTGTTTTTT. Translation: CASSEYFGDTNEKLFF. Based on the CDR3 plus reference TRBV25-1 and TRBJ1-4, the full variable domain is EADIYQTPRYLVIGTGKKITLECSQTMGHDKMYWYQQDPGMELHLIHYSYGVNSTEKGDLSSESTVSRIRTEHFPLTLESARPSHTSQYLCASSEYFGDTNEKLFFGSGTQLSVL.

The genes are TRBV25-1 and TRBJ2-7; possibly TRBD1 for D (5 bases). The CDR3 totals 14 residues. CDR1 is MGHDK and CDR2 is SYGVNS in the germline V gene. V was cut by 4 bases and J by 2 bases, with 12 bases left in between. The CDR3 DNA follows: TGTGCCAGCAGTGGAAACAGGAGACCCTACGAGCAGTACTTC. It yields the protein CASSGNRRPYEQYF.

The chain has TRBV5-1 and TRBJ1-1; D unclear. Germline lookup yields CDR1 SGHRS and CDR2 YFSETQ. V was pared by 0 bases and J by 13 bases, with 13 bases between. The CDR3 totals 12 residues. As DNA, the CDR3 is TGCGCCAGCAGCTTGGATTCCGGGATGGATTTCTTT. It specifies CASSLDSGMDFF.

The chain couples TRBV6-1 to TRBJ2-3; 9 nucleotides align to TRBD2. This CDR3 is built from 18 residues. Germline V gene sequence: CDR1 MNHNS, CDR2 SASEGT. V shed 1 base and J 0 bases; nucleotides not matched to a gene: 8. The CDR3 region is CASSEGVSSGASTDTQYF. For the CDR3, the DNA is TGTGCCAGCAGTGAAGGTGTTTCTAGCGGGGCTAGCACAGATACGCAGTATTTT.